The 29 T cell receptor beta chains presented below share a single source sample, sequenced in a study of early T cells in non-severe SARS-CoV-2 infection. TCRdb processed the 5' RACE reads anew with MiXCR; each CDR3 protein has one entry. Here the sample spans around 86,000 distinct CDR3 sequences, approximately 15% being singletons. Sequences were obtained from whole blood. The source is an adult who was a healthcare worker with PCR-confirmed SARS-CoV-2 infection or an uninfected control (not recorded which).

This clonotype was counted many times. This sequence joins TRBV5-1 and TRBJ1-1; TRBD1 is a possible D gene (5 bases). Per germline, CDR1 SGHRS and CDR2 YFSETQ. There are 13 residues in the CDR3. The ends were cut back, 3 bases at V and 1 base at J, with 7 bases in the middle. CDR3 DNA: TGCGCCAGCAGCTGGGGGTCGAACACTGAAGCTTTCTTT. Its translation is CASSWGSNTEAFF.

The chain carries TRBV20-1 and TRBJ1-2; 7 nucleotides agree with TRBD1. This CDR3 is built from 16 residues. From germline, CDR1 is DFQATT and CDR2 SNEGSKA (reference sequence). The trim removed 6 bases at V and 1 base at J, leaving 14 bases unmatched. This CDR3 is CSAKAQQQGRNYGYTF. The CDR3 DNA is TGCAGTGCCAAGGCCCAACAACAGGGGCGTAACTATGGCTACACCTTC.

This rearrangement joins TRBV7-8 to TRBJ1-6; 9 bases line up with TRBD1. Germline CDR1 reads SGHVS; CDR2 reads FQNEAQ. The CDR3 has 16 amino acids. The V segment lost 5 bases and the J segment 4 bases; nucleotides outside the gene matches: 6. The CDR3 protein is CASSQQTGGYNSPLHF. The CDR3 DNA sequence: TGTGCCAGCAGCCAACAGACAGGGGGTTATAATTCACCCCTCCACTTT.

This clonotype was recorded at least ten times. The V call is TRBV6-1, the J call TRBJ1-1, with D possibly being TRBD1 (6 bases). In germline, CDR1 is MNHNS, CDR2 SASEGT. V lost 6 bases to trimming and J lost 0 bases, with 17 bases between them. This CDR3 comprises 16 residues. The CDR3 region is CASRSPIGGMNTEAFF. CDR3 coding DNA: TGTGCCAGCAGGTCCCCGATCGGGGGCATGAACACTGAAGCTTTCTTT.

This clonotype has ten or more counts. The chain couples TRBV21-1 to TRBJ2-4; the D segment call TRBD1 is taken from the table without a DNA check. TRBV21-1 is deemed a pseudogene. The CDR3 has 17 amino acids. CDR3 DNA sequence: TGTGCCAGCAGCAAAACCCAGGGGCGGGGCAACCAAAACATTCAGTACTTC. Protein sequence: CASSKTQGRGNQNIQYF.

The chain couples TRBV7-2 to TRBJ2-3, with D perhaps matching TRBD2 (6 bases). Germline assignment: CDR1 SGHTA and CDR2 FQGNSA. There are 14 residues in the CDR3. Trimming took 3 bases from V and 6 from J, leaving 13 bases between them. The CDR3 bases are TGTGCCAGCAGCTTCGCGGGGCGCTGGGATACGCAGTATTTT. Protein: CASSFAGRWDTQYF.

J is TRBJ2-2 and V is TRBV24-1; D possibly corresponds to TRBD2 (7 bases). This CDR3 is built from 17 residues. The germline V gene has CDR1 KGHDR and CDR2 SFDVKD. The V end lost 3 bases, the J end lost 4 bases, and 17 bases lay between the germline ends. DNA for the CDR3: TGTGCCACCAGTGATCCACAGGGAGGGAGAGGCACCGGGGAGCTGTTTTTT. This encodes CATSDPQGGRGTGELFF.

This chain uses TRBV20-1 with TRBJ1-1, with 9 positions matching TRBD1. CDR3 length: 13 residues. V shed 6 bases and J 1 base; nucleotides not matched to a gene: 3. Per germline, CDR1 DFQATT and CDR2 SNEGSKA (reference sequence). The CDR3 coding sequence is TGCAGTGCGGCGGGACAGGGGAACACTGAAGCTTTCTTT. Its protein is CSAAGQGNTEAFF.

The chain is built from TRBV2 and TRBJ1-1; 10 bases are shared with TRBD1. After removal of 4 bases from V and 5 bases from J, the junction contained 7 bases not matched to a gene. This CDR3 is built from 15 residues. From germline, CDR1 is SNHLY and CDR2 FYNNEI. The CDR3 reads CASSGPTGGRTEAFF. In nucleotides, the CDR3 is TGTGCCAGCAGTGGCCCGACAGGGGGCAGGACTGAAGCTTTCTTT. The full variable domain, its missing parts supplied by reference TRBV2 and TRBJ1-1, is EPEVTQTPSHQVTQMGQEVILRCVPISNHLYFYWYRQILGQKVEFLVSFYNNEISEKSEIFDDQFSVERPDGSNFTLKIRSTKLEDSAMYFCASSGPTGGRTEAFFGQGTRLTVV.

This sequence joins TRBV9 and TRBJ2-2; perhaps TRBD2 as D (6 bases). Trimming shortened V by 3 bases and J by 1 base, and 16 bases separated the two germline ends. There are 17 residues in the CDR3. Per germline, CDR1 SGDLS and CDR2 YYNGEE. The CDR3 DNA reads TGTGCCAGCAGCGGGGCCCACAGTAGCGGGAACACCGGGGAGCTGTTTTTT. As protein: CASSGAHSSGNTGELFF.

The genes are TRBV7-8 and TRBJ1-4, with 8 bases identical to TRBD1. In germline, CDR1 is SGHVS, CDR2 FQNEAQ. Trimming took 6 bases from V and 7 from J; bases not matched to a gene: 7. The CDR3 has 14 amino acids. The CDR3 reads CASRLAGGGEKLFF. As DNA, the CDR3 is TGTGCCAGCAGGTTGGCAGGGGGCGGTGAAAAACTGTTTTTT.

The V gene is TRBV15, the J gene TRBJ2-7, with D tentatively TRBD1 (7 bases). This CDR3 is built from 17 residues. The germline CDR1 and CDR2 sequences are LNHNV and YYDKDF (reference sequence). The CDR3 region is CATSGGTSGGRSYEQNV. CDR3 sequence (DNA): TGTGCCACCAGCGGGGGGACTTCAGGGGGTCGTTCCTACGAGCAGAACGTC.

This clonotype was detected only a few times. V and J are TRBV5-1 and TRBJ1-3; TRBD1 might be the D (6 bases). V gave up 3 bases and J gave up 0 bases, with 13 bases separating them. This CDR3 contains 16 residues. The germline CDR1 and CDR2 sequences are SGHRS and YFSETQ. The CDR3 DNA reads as TGCGCCAGCAGCTCCCGAGAAGGGGGCTCTGGAAACACCATATATTTT. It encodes CASSSREGGSGNTIYF. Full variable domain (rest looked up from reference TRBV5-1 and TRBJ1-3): KAGVTQTPRYLIKTRGQQVTLSCSPISGHRSVSWYQQTPGQGLQFLFEYFSETQRNKGNFPGRFSGRQFSNSRSEMNVSTLELGDSALYLCASSSREGGSGNTIYFGEGSWLTVV.

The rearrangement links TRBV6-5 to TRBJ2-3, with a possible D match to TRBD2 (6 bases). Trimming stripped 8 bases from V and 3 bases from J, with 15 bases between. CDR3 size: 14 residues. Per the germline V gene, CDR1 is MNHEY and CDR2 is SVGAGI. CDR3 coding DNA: TGTGCCAGCGCCCGGGCGGGGTTGACAGATACGCAGTATTTT. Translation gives CASARAGLTDTQYF.

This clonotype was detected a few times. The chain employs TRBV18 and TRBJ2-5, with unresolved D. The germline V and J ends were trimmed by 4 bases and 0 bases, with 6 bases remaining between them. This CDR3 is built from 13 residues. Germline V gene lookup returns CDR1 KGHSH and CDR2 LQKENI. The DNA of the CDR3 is TGTGCCAGCTCACAGGGAAACCAAGAGACCCAGTACTTC. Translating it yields CASSQGNQETQYF. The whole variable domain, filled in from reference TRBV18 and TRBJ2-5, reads NAGVMQNPRHLVRRRGQEARLRCSPMKGHSHVYWYRQLPEEGLKFMVYLQKENIIDESGMPKERFSAEFPKEGPSILRIQQVVRGDSAAYFCASSQGNQETQYFGPGTRLLVL.

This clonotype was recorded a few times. The CDR3 DNA reads TGTGCCAGCTCCCTAGGTGGCTCCGGTACGCAGTATTTT. Translation gives CASSLGGSGTQYF. The J gene is TRBJ2-3, the V gene TRBV7-3; the D is unclear. The CDR3 runs to 13 residues. V lost 8 bases to trimming and J lost 8 bases, with 17 bases between them. Germline loops: CDR1 SGHTA, CDR2 FQGTGA.

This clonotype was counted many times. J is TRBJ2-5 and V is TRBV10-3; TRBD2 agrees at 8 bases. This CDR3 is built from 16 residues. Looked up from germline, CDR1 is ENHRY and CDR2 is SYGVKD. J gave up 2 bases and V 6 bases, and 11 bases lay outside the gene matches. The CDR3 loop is CAISGSGGAGQETQYF. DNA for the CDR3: TGTGCCATCAGCGGCTCGGGGGGGGCCGGACAAGAGACCCAGTACTTC.

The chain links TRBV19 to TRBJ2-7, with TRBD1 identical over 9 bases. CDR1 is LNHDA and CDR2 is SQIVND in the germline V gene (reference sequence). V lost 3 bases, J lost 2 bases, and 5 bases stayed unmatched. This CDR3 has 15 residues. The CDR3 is CASSISGTGTYEQYV. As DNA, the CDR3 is TGTGCCAGTAGTATCTCGGGGACAGGGACCTACGAGCAGTACGTC.

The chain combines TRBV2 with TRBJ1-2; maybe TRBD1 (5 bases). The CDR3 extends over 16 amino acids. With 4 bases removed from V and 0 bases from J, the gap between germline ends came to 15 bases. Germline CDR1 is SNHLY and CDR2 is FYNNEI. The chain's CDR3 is CASSAPGRRTNYGYTF. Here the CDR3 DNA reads TGTGCCAGCAGTGCACCGGGACGTAGAACTAACTATGGCTACACCTTC.

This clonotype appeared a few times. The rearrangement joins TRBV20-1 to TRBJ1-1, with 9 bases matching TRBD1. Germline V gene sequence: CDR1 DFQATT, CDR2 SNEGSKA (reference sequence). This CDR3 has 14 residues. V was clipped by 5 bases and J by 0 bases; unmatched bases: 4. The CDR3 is CSAGGTGLNTEAFF. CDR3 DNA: TGCAGTGCTGGGGGGACAGGGCTGAACACTGAAGCTTTCTTT.

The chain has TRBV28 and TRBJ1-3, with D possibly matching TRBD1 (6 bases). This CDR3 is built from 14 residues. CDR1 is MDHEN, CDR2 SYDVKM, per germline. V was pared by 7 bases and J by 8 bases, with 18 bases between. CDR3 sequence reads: CASKRTGWGDTIYF. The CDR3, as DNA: TGTGCCAGCAAAAGAACAGGGTGGGGAGACACCATATATTTT.

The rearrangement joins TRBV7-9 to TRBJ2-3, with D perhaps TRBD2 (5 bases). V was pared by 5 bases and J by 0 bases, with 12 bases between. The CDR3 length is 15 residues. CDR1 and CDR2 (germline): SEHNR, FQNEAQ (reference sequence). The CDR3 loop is CASSRPGISTDTQYF. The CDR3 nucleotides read TGTGCCAGCAGCCGTCCGGGGATCAGCACAGATACGCAGTATTTT.

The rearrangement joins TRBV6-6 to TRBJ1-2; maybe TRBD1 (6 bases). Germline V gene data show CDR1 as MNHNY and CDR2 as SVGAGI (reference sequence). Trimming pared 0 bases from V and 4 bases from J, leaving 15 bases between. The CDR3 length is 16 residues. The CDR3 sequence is CASSYSNRAGSYGYTF. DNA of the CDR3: TGTGCCAGCAGTTACTCAAACAGGGCCGGGAGCTATGGCTACACCTTC.

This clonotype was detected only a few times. The CDR3 reads CAIRGDSQETQYF. CDR3 nucleotides: TGTGCCATCCGCGGGGACAGCCAAGAGACCCAGTACTTC. The chain couples TRBV10-3 to TRBJ2-5; a weak D match, TRBD1 (7 bases). Deletions cut 8 bases from V and 1 base from J, with 11 bases between. In germline, CDR1 is ENHRY, CDR2 SYGVKD. CDR3 length: 13 amino acids.

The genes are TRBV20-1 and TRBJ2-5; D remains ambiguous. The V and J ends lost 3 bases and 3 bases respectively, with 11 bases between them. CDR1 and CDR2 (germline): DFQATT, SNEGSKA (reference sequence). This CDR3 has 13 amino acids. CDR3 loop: CSASPLTEETQYF. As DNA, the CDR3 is TGCAGTGCTAGCCCTTTAACCGAAGAGACCCAGTACTTC.

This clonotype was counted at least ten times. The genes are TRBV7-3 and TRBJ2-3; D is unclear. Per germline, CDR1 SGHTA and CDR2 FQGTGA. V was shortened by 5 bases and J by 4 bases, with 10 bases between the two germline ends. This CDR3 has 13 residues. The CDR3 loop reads CASSKSSPDTQYF. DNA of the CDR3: TGTGCCAGCAGCAAATCGTCTCCAGATACGCAGTATTTT.

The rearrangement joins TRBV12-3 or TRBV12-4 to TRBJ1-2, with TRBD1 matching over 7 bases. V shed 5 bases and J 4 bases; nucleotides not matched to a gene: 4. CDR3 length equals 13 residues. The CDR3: CASSRTGAYGYTF. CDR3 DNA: TGTGCCAGCAGTCGTACAGGGGCCTATGGCTACACCTTC.

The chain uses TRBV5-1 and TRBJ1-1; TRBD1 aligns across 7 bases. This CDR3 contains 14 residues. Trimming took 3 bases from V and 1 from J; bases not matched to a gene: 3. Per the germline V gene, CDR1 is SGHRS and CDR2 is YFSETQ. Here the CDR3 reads CASSSGQANTEAFF. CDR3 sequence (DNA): TGCGCCAGCAGCTCAGGACAGGCGAACACTGAAGCTTTCTTT.

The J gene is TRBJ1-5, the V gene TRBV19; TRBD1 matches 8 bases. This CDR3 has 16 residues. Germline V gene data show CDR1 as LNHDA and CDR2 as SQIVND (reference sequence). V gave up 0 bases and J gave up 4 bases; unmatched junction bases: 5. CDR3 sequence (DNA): TGTGCCAGTAGTATAGATCGAGACAGGGGTAATCAGCCCCAGCATTTT. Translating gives CASSIDRDRGNQPQHF. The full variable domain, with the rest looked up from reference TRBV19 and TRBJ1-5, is DGGITQSPKYLFRKEGQNVTLSCEQNLNHDAMYWYRQDPGQGLRLIYYSQIVNDFQKGDIAEGYSVSREKKESFPLTVTSAQKNPTAFYLCASSIDRDRGNQPQHFGDGTRLSIL.